The following is a T cell receptor (beta chain) sequence with its context. The target antigen is unknown. This sample stems from a study of radiotherapy plus CTLA-4 blockade in lung cancer. About the study: Objective responses occurred in around 20% of patients; around 31% had disease control. Points from the study as a whole: Increased serum interferon-beta after radiation also reportedly predicted response strongly. Subsequent to radiotherapy plus ipilimumab, tumor-derived TCR clones underwent expansion in blood.

The junction had 11 bases not matched to a gene; V was cut back by 4 bases and J by 3 bases. Germline CDR1 SGHDN, CDR2 FVKESK. The CDR3 is 16 residues long. Clones were read by immunoSEQ multiplex PCR, and TCRdb kept only the in-frame ones, dropping some. This sample has about 19,000 clones; 86% occur once, and the top ten carry about 20%. Focal radiation plus CTLA-4 blockade with ipilimumab was given to patients with chemo-refractory metastatic non-small-cell lung cancer. The chain recombines TRBV14 with TRBJ2-5, with 7 positions matching TRBD1. This clonotype was obtained from a human donor with non-small cell lung cancer whose response to radiotherapy plus ipilimumab could not be evaluated. The material sequenced was peripheral blood, taken from a patient treated with radiotherapy plus ipilimumab. CDR3 sequence: CASSRRQGYWEETQYF. CDR3 sequence (DNA): TGTGCCAGCAGCCGGAGACAGGGCTATTGGGAAGAGACCCAGTACTTC.